The next 9 T cell receptor beta chains were all read from a single sample in a study of shared clonotypes between healthy human individuals. TCRdb's copy holds only in-frame clones and misses some; the assay was immunoSEQ multiplex PCR. The sample lists around 2.5 million clones; 93% were seen once. The source material was naive CD4+ T cells from PBMCs. Subset specified: CD45RA+ positively selected. These receptors all stem from a man younger than 35 in good health. Some clones in this sample may be carry-over from other donors' samples.

This chain joins TRBV7-9 and TRBJ1-2, with a weak D call TRBD1 (5 bases). Per germline, CDR1 SEHNR and CDR2 FQNEAQ (reference sequence). The CDR3 runs to 15 residues. V was cut by 4 bases and J by 1 base, with 13 bases left in between. The CDR3 region is CASSSAGLNNYGYTF. The CDR3 bases are TGTGCCAGCAGCTCAGCGGGACTTAATAACTATGGCTACACCTTC.

The rearrangement uses TRBV5-1 and TRBJ2-2; 9 nucleotides line up with TRBD2. The length of the CDR3 is 17 residues. Trimming took 2 bases from V and 7 from J; bases not matched to a gene: 12. CDR1 is SGHRS and CDR2 is YFSETQ in the germline V gene. This CDR3 is CASSLPGTSTYGGELFF. The CDR3 nucleotides are TGCGCCAGCAGCTTACCCGGGACTAGCACGTATGGCGGGGAGCTGTTTTTT.

This clone was observed a single time. The chain has TRBV29-1 and TRBJ2-5; D is unclear. The CDR3 extends over 12 amino acids. Trimming stripped 5 bases from V and 9 bases from J, with 16 bases between. The germline V gene encodes CDR1 SQVTM and CDR2 ANQGSEA. In nucleotides, the CDR3 is TGCAGCGTTAGTGGATTTGGAAGGGCCCAGTACTTC. This translates into CSVSGFGRAQYF.

This rearrangement joins TRBV19 to TRBJ1-4; D is ambiguous. V lost 5 bases, J lost 0 bases, and 10 bases lay in between. CDR1 and CDR2 (germline): LNHDA, SQIVND (reference sequence). The CDR3 is 15 amino acids. CDR3 loop: CASSVRRATNEKLFF. The DNA of the CDR3 is TGTGCCAGTAGTGTCCGGAGGGCAACTAATGAAAAACTGTTTTTT.

The CDR3: CASSYRGLRTGQGYTF. Here the CDR3 DNA reads TGTGCCAGCAGTTATAGGGGCTTAAGGACAGGGCAAGGCTACACCTTC. The V call is TRBV6-6, the J call TRBJ1-2, with 8 bases identical to TRBD1. V lost 3 bases to trimming and J lost 8 bases; unmatched junction nucleotides: 14. CDR3 size: 16 residues. CDR1 and CDR2 (germline): MNHNY, SVGAGI (reference sequence).

CDR3 loop: CASSEPDKSSEQFF. The CDR3 DNA reads TGCGCCAGCAGTGAGCCGGACAAGTCGAGTGAGCAGTTCTTC. The rearrangement uses TRBV10-1 and TRBJ2-1; perhaps TRBD1 as D (5 bases). Germline values: CDR1 WNHNN, CDR2 SYGVQD (reference sequence). The CDR3 loop spans 14 amino acids. Trimming cost V 2 bases and J 9 bases, with 14 bases left between them.

V gene TRBV9 combines with J gene TRBJ2-2, with 7 bases identical to TRBD2. The germline V gene encodes CDR1 SGDLS and CDR2 YYNGEE. V shed 4 bases and J 4 bases; nucleotides not matched to a gene: 10. This CDR3 has 16 residues. The CDR3 DNA reads TGTGCCAGCAGCTCCCGGGGAGGGGAGAGCACCGGGGAGCTGTTTTTT. This gives the protein CASSSRGGESTGELFF.

The chain links TRBV2 to TRBJ2-5, with D maybe TRBD1 (5 bases). The J call may be in error: the DNA end matches TRBJ2-7 better. Germline-derived CDR1 and CDR2 are SNHLY and FYNNEI. CDR3 length equals 12 residues. CDR3: CASSEQGYEQYF. The DNA of the CDR3 is TGTGCCAGCAGTGAACAGGGTTACGAGCAGTACTTC.

About this clone itself: The sample carries other DNA sequences with the same CDR3. The chain recombines TRBV5-1 with TRBJ2-3, with 12 positions matching TRBD2. The ends lost 5 bases at V and 6 bases at J; junction bases unmatched: 1. Germline assignment: CDR1 SGHRS and CDR2 YFSETQ. The CDR3 loop spans 13 amino acids. The CDR3 nucleotides read TGCGCCAGCAGTCTAGCGGGAGGGGATACGCAGTATTTT. Protein: CASSLAGGDTQYF.